A selection of T cell receptor beta chains follows, all from one sample in a study of T cell changes during pregnancy in multiple sclerosis. Libraries were prepared by immunoSEQ multiplex PCR; TCRdb keeps only in-frame clonotypes and omits some of them. Of roughly 36,000 clones listed, approximately 91% are singletons. The sample in question was peripheral blood, obtained in the second trimester of pregnancy. All receptors come from a female donor in good health, enrolled as a control in a pregnancy study. Both conserved end residues are part of each CDR3. D genes are given only for firm matches. Some rows have no size entry. The others give once, few or many, or a class for an expanded clone.

CDR3nt	CDR3aa	v_gene	j_gene	d_gene	abundance
TGCGCCAGCAGCCCGGACTCGGTCTCCTACGAGCAGTACTTC	CASSPDSVSYEQYF	TRBV5-1	TRBJ2-7	.	.
TGTGCCAGCAGTGACTCGAGCCAGGGGGCGCCGGCTTTCTTT	CASSDSSQGAPAFF	TRBV6-4	TRBJ1-1	TRBD1	few
TGTGCCAGCGGAGGACTCATTCGCTATCCGGCTAATGAAAAACTGTTTTTT	CASGGLIRYPANEKLFF	TRBV2	TRBJ1-4	.	.
TGTGCCAGCTCCTCCTCTAGTAATGAGCAGTTCTTC	CASSSSSNEQFF	TRBV18	TRBJ2-1	.	.
TGTGCCAGCAGGAACACAGGGGATGAGCAGTTCTTC	CASRNTGDEQFF	TRBV6-5	TRBJ2-1	TRBD1	few
TGTGCCAGCAGTGAAGCGCTTCCAGGGTACAATTCACCCCTCCACTTT	CASSEALPGYNSPLHF	TRBV6-1	TRBJ1-6	.	.
TGCAGCGTCGGGGATTTAGCAGGGCGGGACTACAATGAGCAGTTCTTC	CSVGDLAGRDYNEQFF	TRBV29-1	TRBJ2-1	.	.
TGTGCCACCAGCAGAGATCAGGGGGTGTACACTGAAGCTTTCTTT	CATSRDQGVYTEAFF	TRBV15	TRBJ1-1	TRBD1	.
TGTGCCAGCAGTTCGACACTCTTGAACACTGAAGCTTTCTTT	CASSSTLLNTEAFF	TRBV28	TRBJ1-1	.	.
TGTGCCAGCAGCTTAGGAAGGCGGGGTGGCTATGGCTACACCTTC	CASSLGRRGGYGYTF	TRBV11-2	TRBJ1-2	.	.
TGTGCCAGCAGTGACTCCGGGGATAGCAATCAGCCCCAGCATTTT	CASSDSGDSNQPQHF	TRBV6-4	TRBJ1-5	.	.
TGTGCCAGCAGCTTAGAAGGGACTAGCGGGAGTAGGGCGCAGTATTTT	CASSLEGTSGSRAQYF	TRBV7-2	TRBJ2-3	TRBD2	.
TGTGCCAGTCGCGGGGGGCCGCGAGGCGCGAACACCGGGGAGCTGTTTTTT	CASRGGPRGANTGELFF	TRBV19	TRBJ2-2	TRBD2	.
TGTGCCAGCAGCCCCGACTATCAAGAGACCCAGTACTTC	CASSPDYQETQYF	TRBV7-2	TRBJ2-5	.	.
TGCGCCAGCAGTGAGAACCCAGGCACAGCTAGCACAGATACGCAGTATTTT	CASSENPGTASTDTQYF	TRBV10-2	TRBJ2-3	.	.
TGTGCCAGCAGCACCCGAGGGGGCCCCAATGAGCAGTTCTTC	CASSTRGGPNEQFF	TRBV7-2	TRBJ2-1	TRBD1	.
TGCGCCAGCAGCCAAGACTCGGCAGGGGTAGGGTACGAGCAGTACTTC	CASSQDSAGVGYEQYF	TRBV4-3	TRBJ2-7	.	once
TGTGCCAGCAGCCCCCGGGTCTCGAAGAACACTGAAGCTTTCTTT	CASSPRVSKNTEAFF	TRBV4-2	TRBJ1-1	.	.